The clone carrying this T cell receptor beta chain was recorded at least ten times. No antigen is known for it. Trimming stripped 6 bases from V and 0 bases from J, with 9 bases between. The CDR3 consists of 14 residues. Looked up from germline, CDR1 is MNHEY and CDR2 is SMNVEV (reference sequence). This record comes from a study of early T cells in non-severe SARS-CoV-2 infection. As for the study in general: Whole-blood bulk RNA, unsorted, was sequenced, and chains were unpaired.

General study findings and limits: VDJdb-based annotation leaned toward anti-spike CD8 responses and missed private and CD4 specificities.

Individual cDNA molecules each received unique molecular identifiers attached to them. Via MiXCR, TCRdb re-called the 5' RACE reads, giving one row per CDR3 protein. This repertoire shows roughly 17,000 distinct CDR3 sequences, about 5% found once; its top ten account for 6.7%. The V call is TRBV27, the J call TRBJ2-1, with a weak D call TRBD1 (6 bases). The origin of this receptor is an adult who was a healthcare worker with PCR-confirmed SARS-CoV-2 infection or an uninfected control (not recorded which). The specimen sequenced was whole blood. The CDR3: CASRGASSYNEQFF. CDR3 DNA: TGTGCCAGCAGGGGGGCGAGCTCCTACAATGAGCAGTTCTTC.